The clone carrying this T cell receptor (beta chain) has a handful of counts. Antigen specificity is unknown. The PCR used 60 Vbeta and 13 Jbeta primers. TCRdb's copy holds only in-frame clones and misses some; the assay was immunoSEQ multiplex PCR. The table includes 150,000 to 200,000 clones, around 75% detected once. The data were taken from a study of cytomegalovirus exposure and HLA in healthy donors. About the research overall: Inside one of the first data releases sat 75 million to 100 million unique TCRs taken from HLA-typed donors.

Study-level points and caveats: The authors considered a cluster of highly shared sequence variants likely to be a sequencing artifact. Prediction of most subjects' HLA-A and HLA-B alleles by TCR beta sequences was reportedly accurate. TCR association rates varied by HLA locus in a later analysis, with DRB1 highest and HLA-C lowest.

The CDR3 is made up of 15 amino acids. Trimming stripped 9 bases from V and 0 bases from J, with 18 bases between. The germline V gene encodes CDR1 SGHRS and CDR2 YFSETQ. The chain links TRBV5-1 to TRBJ1-2, with D perhaps matching TRBD1 (6 bases). This receptor was obtained from a male donor in good health and CMV-seronegative. The specimen was PBMCs. The CDR3 DNA reads TGCGCCACCAAGGAATCAGGGGCTTCTAACTATGGCTACACCTTC. The encoded protein is CATKESGASNYGYTF.